The clone carrying this T cell receptor beta chain was observed a handful of times. Amplification yielded TCR beta CDR3 regions, with RNA transcripts as the source. Primed by the HTBI set, a first-round RT-PCR was run on the TCR CDR3. TCRdb ran MiXCR on the multiplex PCR reads and lists one entry per CDR3 protein. The sample consists of 37,000 or so distinct CDR3 sequences, around half of them appearing once. The data were obtained in a study of T cells in Graves' hyperthyroidism and ophthalmopathy. The CDR3 sequence is 17 residues long. The V end lost 5 bases, the J end lost 2 bases, and 19 bases lay between the germline ends. Germline V gives CDR1 MDHEN, CDR2 SYDVKM. Not enrolled were patients with uncontrolled infection, other autoimmune disease, pregnancy or lactation.

The sequenced material came from blood. The genes are TRBV28 and TRBJ2-4; the D gene could be TRBD1 or TRBD2 (5 bases each). The sequence was obtained from a man in his forties or fifties with Graves' ophthalmopathy. The CDR3 bases are TGTGCCAGCAGTCCCACAGGCTTCGGGGTCTCCAAAAACATTCAGTACTTC. It is translated as CASSPTGFGVSKNIQYF.